This T cell receptor (beta chain) is from a study of Ad26.COV2.S vaccination and SARS-CoV-2 variants. V was pared by 6 bases and J by 6 bases, with 6 bases of the junction left unmatched. CDR1 SQVTM and CDR2 ANQGSEA come from the germline V gene. The CDR3 is 12 residues long. Whole-study results and caveats: Spike-specific TCR breadth ran higher among vaccine recipients than placebo recipients.

Clones were sequenced by immunoSEQ multiplex PCR, and TCRdb holds only the in-frame ones, with some missing. The table includes 300,000 to 400,000 clones, less than 90% detected once. This clone showed up just once. The antigen remains undetermined. Treatment defined: about 20 received Ad26.COV2.S at low or high dose, single or two shots; about 5 received placebo; per-sample allocation not given. The study sampled participants on day 63 after the first vaccine or placebo injection. Sequences were derived from peripheral blood, sampled in a trial of Ad26.COV2.S vaccine versus placebo. The clonotype was recovered from a person aged 18-60 years who received the Ad26.COV2.S COVID-19 vaccine or a placebo. This chain connects TRBV29-1 to TRBJ1-1; 8 bases line up with TRBD1. CDR3 region: CSVTGEAPEAFF. The CDR3 nucleotides read TGCAGCGTGACAGGGGAGGCCCCTGAAGCTTTCTTT.